This T cell receptor beta chain emerged from a study of blood T cell repertoires in COVID-19. Study context: Acute and convalescent COVID-19 samples came from the United States, Italy and Spain.

Repertoires were generated with immunoSEQ multiplex PCR, while TCRdb's copy carries only in-frame clones and drops some. The sample yields about 350,000 clones, roughly 87% seen once. Before being deemed recovered, Cohort 3 donors had two negative PCRs, clearance, or symptom resolution. This CDR3 is built from 13 residues. After removal of 5 bases from V and 6 bases from J, the junction contained 5 bases not matched to a gene. The chain joins TRBV12-3 or TRBV12-4 to TRBJ2-3, with TRBD2 matching 7 bases. The receptor comes from a woman in her 30s who had recovered from COVID-19. The specimen was PBMCs or T cells enriched from blood (not recorded which). The DNA for the CDR3 is TGTGCCAGCAGTCGATCCGGGGGGGATACGCAGTATTTT. It encodes CASSRSGGDTQYF.